Listed here is a single T cell receptor beta chain. Clones were sequenced by immunoSEQ multiplex PCR, and TCRdb holds only the in-frame ones, with some missing. Altogether some 44,000 clones are present, 85% to 95% being singletons, with the ten largest covering 0.45% to 0.6%. The data stem from a study of T cell changes during pregnancy in multiple sclerosis. Germline V gene lookup returns CDR1 MRHNA and CDR2 SNTAGT. V shed 5 bases, J shed 3 bases, and the junction held 8 bases outside the gene matches. The CDR3 length is 16 residues. This sequence was found in a female donor with multiple sclerosis, enrolled in a pregnancy study. The sequenced sample was CD4+ T cells from peripheral blood mononuclear cells, obtained in the third trimester of pregnancy. The chain uses TRBV6-4 and TRBJ2-1; 9 bases map to TRBD2. This CDR3 is CASSPSPSGNYNEQFF. The DNA of the CDR3 is TGTGCCAGCAGTCCTTCCCCTAGCGGGAACTACAATGAGCAGTTCTTC.